This T cell receptor (beta chain) is from a study of shared T cell receptors in the human thymus. Here immunoSEQ multiplex PCR was the method, and the copy in TCRdb shows in-frame clones only, minus some. The sample carries approximately 730,000 clones, approximately 85% recorded once. Trimming shortened V by 5 bases and J by 5 bases, and 6 bases separated the two germline ends. CDR3 length: 12 amino acids. Germline V gene lookup returns CDR1 SGHVT and CDR2 SQSDAQ. The same data also contributed to another study, on human thymus T cells. That publication notes: Corrective cardiac surgery supplied the resected thymus tissue. It looked as if thymic and blood repertoires used V and J genes in a biased way. Overlap was high between thymic repertoires from unrelated individuals, as reported in related research.

The chain is built from TRBV7-4 and TRBJ2-2; D unresolved. This clonotype was obtained from a girl less than two years old with a congenital heart defect. Input material: thymocytes. The CDR3 loop reads CASSPKTGELFF. In DNA, the CDR3 is TGTGCCAGCAGCCCAAAAACCGGGGAGCTGTTTTTT. Full variable domain (missing parts from reference TRBV7-4 and TRBJ2-2): GAGVSQSPRYKVAKRGRDVALRCDSISGHVTLYWYRQTLGQGSEVLTYSQSDAQRDKSGRPSGRFSAERPERSVSTLKIQRTEQGDSAVYLCASSPKTGELFFGEGSRLTVL.